Each of the 16 T cell receptor beta chains below was sequenced from the same sample in a study of blood T cell repertoires in COVID-19. The repertoire was sequenced with immunoSEQ multiplex PCR; TCRdb's copy has only in-frame clones and lacks some. This table holds about 230,000 clones, roughly 83% found once. Sequencing was done on a sample of peripheral blood. These receptors came from a woman aged 45-65 years with acute or convalescent COVID-19.

The V call is TRBV6-5, the J call TRBJ1-5; D call uncertain. The CDR3 loop spans 14 amino acids. Trimming pared 5 bases from V and 7 bases from J, leaving 15 bases between. Germline assignment: CDR1 MNHEY and CDR2 SVGAGI. The CDR3 sequence: CASSPERGWQPQHF. CDR3 sequence (DNA): TGTGCCAGCAGTCCAGAACGAGGCTGGCAGCCCCAGCATTTT.

This clone showed up just once. A read error may account for a junction end that differs from germline. The rearrangement joins TRBV7-2 to TRBJ1-2, with D possibly matching TRBD1 (6 bases). Germline CDR1 and CDR2: SGHTA and FQGNSA. The CDR3 extends over 13 amino acids. The CDR3 nucleotides are TGTGCCAGCAGTTTAGGACAGCACTATGGCTACACCTTC. Its protein is CASSLGQHYGYTF.

The chain uses TRBV2 and TRBJ2-1, with TRBD2 matching 9 bases. V lost 6 bases, J lost 2 bases, and 5 bases stayed unmatched. In germline, CDR1 is SNHLY, CDR2 FYNNEI. There are 15 residues in the CDR3. CDR3 sequence reads: CASRALAGTYNEQFF. The CDR3 DNA is TGTGCCAGCAGGGCCCTAGCGGGAACCTACAATGAGCAGTTCTTC.

A word on this clone: The identical CDR3 is also encoded by other nucleotide sequences in the sample. The chain combines TRBV6-4 with TRBJ2-3; 8 nucleotides line up with TRBD2. V lost 4 bases to trimming and J lost 0 bases; unmatched junction nucleotides: 0. Germline loops: CDR1 MRHNA, CDR2 SNTAGT. The CDR3 spans 14 residues. The CDR3 spells CASSASGSTDTQYF. CDR3 bases: TGTGCCAGCAGTGCTAGCGGGAGCACAGATACGCAGTATTTT.

J is TRBJ2-7 and V is TRBV28; no definite D call. The CDR3 spans 12 residues. In germline, CDR1 is MDHEN, CDR2 SYDVKM. V was shortened by 7 bases and J by 3 bases, with 10 bases between the two germline ends. The DNA for the CDR3 is TGTGCCAGCACCGATACAGACTACGAGCAGTACTTC. Protein product: CASTDTDYEQYF.

The chain is built from TRBV27 and TRBJ1-1; unclear D gene. Between the trimmed V and J ends, which lost 4 bases and 3 bases, there was a span of 12 bases. Germline V CDR1 and CDR2: MNHEY, SMNVEV (reference sequence). The CDR3 extends over 14 amino acids. The CDR3 region is CASSSVYLYTEAFF. The CDR3 DNA reads TGTGCCAGCAGTTCCGTCTACTTATACACTGAAGCTTTCTTT.

The gene calls are TRBV4-3 and TRBJ1-4; 7 positions match TRBD1. The CDR3 sequence is 16 residues long. The J segment lost 8 bases and the V segment lost 4 bases, leaving 13 bases of the junction unmatched. Looked up from germline, CDR1 is LGHNA and CDR2 is YSLEER. Here the CDR3 DNA reads TGCGCCAGCAGCCCGAACCCCGGGACAGTAGGGGAAAAACTGTTTTTT. It translates to CASSPNPGTVGEKLFF.

The sample holds one count of this clone. The CDR3 loop reads CASSPPGFQAFF. DNA of the CDR3: TGTGCCAGCAGCCCCCCGGGTTTCCAAGCTTTCTTT. This chain joins TRBV11-2 and TRBJ1-1; D call uncertain. V was cut by 5 bases and J by 9 bases, with 13 bases left in between. CDR1 and CDR2 from the germline V gene are SGHAT and FQNNGV. The CDR3 is made up of 12 amino acids.

The V and J genes are TRBV28 and TRBJ1-1; D might be TRBD1 (5 bases). This CDR3 comprises 15 residues. V lost 3 bases to trimming and J lost 1 base, with 12 bases between them. Germline lookup yields CDR1 MDHEN and CDR2 SYDVKM. The CDR3 spells CASSLETVGNTEAFF. CDR3 coding DNA: TGTGCCAGCAGTTTGGAGACAGTGGGGAACACTGAAGCTTTCTTT. Variable domain in full (rest from reference TRBV28 and TRBJ1-1): DVKVTQSSRYLVKRTGEKVFLECVQDMDHENMFWYRQDPGLGLRLIYFSYDVKMKEKGDIPEGYSVSREKKERFSLILESASTNQTSMYLCASSLETVGNTEAFFGQGTRLTVV.

The rearrangement links TRBV7-2 to TRBJ2-1, with a possible D match to TRBD2 (5 bases). Trimming removed 8 bases at V and 0 bases at J, with 11 bases between. The length of the CDR3 is 14 residues. CDR1 and CDR2 (germline): SGHTA, FQGNSA. CDR3 residues: CASSRSGSYNEQFF. The CDR3 DNA reads as TGTGCCAGCTCTCGAAGCGGCTCCTACAATGAGCAGTTCTTC.

The genes are TRBV28 and TRBJ2-7; 7 nucleotides align to TRBD2. The germline V gene encodes CDR1 MDHEN and CDR2 SYDVKM. The V segment lost 6 bases and the J segment 2 bases; nucleotides outside the gene matches: 7. The CDR3 is 14 residues long. CDR3 DNA sequence: TGTGCCAGCAGAGCGGGACGGATGACCTACGAGCAGTACTTC. Residues: CASRAGRMTYEQYF. Filled out from reference TRBV28 and TRBJ2-7, the complete variable domain reads DVKVTQSSRYLVKRTGEKVFLECVQDMDHENMFWYRQDPGLGLRLIYFSYDVKMKEKGDIPEGYSVSREKKERFSLILESASTNQTSMYLCASRAGRMTYEQYFGPGTRLTVT.

This chain links TRBV29-1 with TRBJ2-1; 8 nucleotides agree with TRBD2. The J segment lost 5 bases and the V segment lost 0 bases, leaving 3 bases of the junction unmatched. Germline CDR1 reads SQVTM; CDR2 reads ANQGSEA. The length of the CDR3 is 14 residues. DNA of the CDR3: TGCAGCGTTGAAGATGCGGGGGGACACAATGAGCAGTTCTTC. Translated, it gives CSVEDAGGHNEQFF.

This sequence joins TRBV19 and TRBJ2-2, with 7 bases lining up with TRBD1. In germline, CDR1 is LNHDA, CDR2 SQIVND (reference sequence). V was pared by 1 base and J by 7 bases, with 6 bases of the junction left unmatched. The CDR3 has 15 residues. The CDR3, as DNA: TGTGCCAGTAGTATAGTCGACACAGGGGACGGGGAGCTGTTTTTT. Translation: CASSIVDTGDGELFF.

The J gene is TRBJ1-1, the V gene TRBV7-9, with D maybe TRBD1 (5 bases). This CDR3 has 15 amino acids. The germline V and J ends were trimmed by 0 bases and 4 bases, with 12 bases remaining between them. Germline CDR1 SEHNR, CDR2 FQNEAQ (reference sequence). In DNA form, the CDR3 reads TGTGCCAGCAGCTTAGCCACAGGTCGTGGCACTGAAGCTTTCTTT. This encodes CASSLATGRGTEAFF.

CDR3 sequence: CAWRAGWSGGEQFF. The CDR3 DNA reads TGTGCCTGGAGGGCCGGGTGGAGCGGTGGTGAGCAGTTCTTC. V and J are TRBV30 and TRBJ2-1; weak D call: TRBD2 (5 bases). Germline-derived CDR1 and CDR2 are GTSNPN and SVGIG (reference sequence). V lost 3 bases and J lost 9, with 18 bases in between. The CDR3 consists of 14 residues.

CDR3 in amino acids: CASSGGDTNNEQFF. The CDR3 DNA reads TGTGCCAGCAGCGGAGGGGACACCAACAATGAGCAGTTCTTC. The rearrangement links TRBV9 to TRBJ2-1, with D possibly TRBD1 on 6 matching bases. The CDR3 is 14 amino acids. In germline, CDR1 is SGDLS, CDR2 YYNGEE. Trimming removed 3 bases from V and 5 bases from J, with 12 bases in between.